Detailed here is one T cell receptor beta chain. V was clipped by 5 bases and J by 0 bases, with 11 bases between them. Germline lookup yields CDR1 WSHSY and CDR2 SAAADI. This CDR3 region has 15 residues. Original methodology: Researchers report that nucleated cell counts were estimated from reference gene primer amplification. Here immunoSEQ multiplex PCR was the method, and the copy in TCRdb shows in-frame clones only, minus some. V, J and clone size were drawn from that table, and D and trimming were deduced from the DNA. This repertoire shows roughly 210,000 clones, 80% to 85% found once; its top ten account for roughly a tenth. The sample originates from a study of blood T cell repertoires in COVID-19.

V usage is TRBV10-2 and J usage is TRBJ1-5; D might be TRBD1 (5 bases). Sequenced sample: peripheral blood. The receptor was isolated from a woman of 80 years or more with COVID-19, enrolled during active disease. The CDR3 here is CASSRQPGSNQPQHF. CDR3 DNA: TGCGCCAGCAGTAGACAGCCGGGTAGCAATCAGCCCCAGCATTTT.